This T cell receptor (beta chain) was captured in a study of T cell changes during pregnancy in multiple sclerosis. This clone was picked up a small number of times. CDR3 length equals 14 residues. Germline CDR1 reads SGHTA; CDR2 reads FQGNSA. V gave up 2 bases and J gave up 7 bases, with 12 bases separating them. Some clones are missing from TCRdb's copy, which holds only in-frame ones; the method was immunoSEQ multiplex PCR. Of tens of thousands of clones listed, 70% to 90% are singletons. The chain joins TRBV7-2 to TRBJ2-1; TRBD2 might be the D (6 bases). The source of this sequence is a female donor with multiple sclerosis, enrolled in a pregnancy study. Sequencing used CD4+ T cells from peripheral blood mononuclear cells, obtained in the first trimester of pregnancy. The DNA of the CDR3 is TGTGCCAGCAGCTTACTTACGGGACTGAATGAGCAGTTCTTC. It specifies CASSLLTGLNEQFF.